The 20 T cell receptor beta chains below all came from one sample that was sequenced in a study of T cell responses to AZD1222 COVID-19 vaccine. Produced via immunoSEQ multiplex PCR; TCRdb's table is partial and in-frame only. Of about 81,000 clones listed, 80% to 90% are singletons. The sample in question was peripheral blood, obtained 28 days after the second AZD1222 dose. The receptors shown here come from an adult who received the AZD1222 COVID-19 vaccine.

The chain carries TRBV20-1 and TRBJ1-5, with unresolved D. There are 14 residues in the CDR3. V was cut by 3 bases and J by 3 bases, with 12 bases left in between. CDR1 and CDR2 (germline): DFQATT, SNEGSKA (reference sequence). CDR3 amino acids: CSASRPGPNQPQHF. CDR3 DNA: TGCAGTGCTAGTAGGCCAGGTCCCAATCAGCCCCAGCATTTT.

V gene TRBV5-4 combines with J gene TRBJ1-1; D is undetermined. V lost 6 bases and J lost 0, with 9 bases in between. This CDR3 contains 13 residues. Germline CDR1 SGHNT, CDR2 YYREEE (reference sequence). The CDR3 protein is CASKDRMNTEAFF. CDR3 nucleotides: TGTGCCAGCAAGGACCGAATGAACACTGAAGCTTTCTTT. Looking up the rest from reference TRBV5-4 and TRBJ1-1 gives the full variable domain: ETGVTQSPTHLIKTRGQQVTLRCSSQSGHNTVSWYQQALGQGPQFIFQYYREEENGRGNFPPRFSGLQFPNYSSELNVNALELDDSALYLCASKDRMNTEAFFGQGTRLTVV.

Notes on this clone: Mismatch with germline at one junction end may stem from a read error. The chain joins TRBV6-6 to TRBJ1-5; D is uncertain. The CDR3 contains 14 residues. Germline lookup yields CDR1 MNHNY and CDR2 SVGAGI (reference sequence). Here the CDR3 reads CASSFELGLTELLF. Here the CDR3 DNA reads TGTGCCAGCAGTTTCGAGTTGGGTTTAACGGAACTATTGTTT.

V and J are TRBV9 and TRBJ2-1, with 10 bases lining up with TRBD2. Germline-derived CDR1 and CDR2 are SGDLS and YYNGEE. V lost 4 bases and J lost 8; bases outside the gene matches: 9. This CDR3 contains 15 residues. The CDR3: CASSLGALAGDEQFF. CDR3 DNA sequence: TGTGCCAGCAGCCTCGGGGCGCTAGCGGGAGATGAGCAGTTCTTC.

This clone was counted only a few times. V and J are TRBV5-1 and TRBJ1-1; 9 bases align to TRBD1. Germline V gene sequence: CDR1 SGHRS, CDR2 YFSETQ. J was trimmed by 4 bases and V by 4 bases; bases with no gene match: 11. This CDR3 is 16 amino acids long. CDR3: CASSMEGQGTGTEAFF. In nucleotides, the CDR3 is TGCGCCAGCAGCATGGAAGGACAGGGGACGGGCACTGAAGCTTTCTTT.

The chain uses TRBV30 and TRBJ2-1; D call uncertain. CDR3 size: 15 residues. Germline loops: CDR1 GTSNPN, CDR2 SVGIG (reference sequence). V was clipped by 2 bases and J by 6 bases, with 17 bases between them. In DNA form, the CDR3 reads TGTGCCTGGAGTCCGACCACGGGCCTCATCAATGAGCAGTTCTTC. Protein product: CAWSPTTGLINEQFF. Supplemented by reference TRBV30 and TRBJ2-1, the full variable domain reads SQTIHQWPATLVQPVGSPLSLECTVEGTSNPNLYWYRQAAGRGLQLLFYSVGIGQISSEVPQNLSASRPQDRQFILSSKKLLLSDSGFYLCAWSPTTGLINEQFFGPGTRLTVL.

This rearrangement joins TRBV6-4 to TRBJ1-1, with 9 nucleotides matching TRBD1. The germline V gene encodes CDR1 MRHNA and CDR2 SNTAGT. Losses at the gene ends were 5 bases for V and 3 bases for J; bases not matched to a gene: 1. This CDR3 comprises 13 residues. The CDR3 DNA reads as TGTGCCAGCAGTAGGACAGGGGACACTGAAGCTTTCTTT. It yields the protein CASSRTGDTEAFF.

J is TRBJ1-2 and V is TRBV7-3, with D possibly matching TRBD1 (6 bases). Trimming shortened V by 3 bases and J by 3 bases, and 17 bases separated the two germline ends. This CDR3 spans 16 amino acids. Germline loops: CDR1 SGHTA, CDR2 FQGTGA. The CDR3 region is CASSFKGGIDHYGYTF. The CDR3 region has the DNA TGTGCCAGCAGCTTCAAAGGGGGTATAGATCACTATGGCTACACCTTC.

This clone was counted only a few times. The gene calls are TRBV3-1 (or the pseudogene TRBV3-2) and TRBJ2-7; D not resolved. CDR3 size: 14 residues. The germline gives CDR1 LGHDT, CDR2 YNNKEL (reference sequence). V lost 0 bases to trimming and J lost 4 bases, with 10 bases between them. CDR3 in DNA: TGTGCCAGCAGCCAAGAGGTCCGAGGATACGAGCAGTACTTC. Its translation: CASSQEVRGYEQYF.

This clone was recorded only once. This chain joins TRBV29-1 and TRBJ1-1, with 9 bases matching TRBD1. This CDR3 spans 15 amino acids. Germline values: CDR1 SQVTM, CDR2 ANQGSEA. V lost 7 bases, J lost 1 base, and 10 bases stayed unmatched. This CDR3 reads CSGQTGGNRNTEAFF. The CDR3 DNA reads TGCAGCGGTCAGACAGGGGGGAACCGGAACACTGAAGCTTTCTTT.

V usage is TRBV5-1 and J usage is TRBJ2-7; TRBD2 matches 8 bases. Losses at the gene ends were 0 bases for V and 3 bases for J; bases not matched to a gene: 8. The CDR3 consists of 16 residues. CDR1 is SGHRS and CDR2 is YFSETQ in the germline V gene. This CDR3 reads CASSLEGLAASYEQYF. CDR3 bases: TGCGCCAGCAGCTTGGAAGGACTAGCTGCTAGCTACGAGCAGTACTTC.

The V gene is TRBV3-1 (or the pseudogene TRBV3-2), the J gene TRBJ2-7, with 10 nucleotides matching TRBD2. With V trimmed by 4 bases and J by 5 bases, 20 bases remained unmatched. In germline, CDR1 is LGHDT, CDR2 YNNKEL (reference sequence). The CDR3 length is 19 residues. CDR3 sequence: CASSPFASGRTSRVNEQYF. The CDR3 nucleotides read TGTGCCAGCAGCCCCTTCGCTAGCGGGAGAACCTCGCGGGTGAACGAGCAGTACTTC.

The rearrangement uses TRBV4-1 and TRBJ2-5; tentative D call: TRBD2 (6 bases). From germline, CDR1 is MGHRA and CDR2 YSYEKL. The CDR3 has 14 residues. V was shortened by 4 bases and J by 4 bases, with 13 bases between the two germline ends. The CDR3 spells CASSPLLGGETQYF. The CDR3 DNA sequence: TGCGCCAGCAGCCCCCTCCTGGGGGGAGAGACCCAGTACTTC.

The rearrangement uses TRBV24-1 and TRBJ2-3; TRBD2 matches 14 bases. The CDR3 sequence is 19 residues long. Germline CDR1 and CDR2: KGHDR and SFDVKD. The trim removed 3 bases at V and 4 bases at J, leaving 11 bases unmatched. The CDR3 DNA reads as TGTGCCACCAGTGATAGAAAGGGACTAGCGGGAGAGTGGGCAGATACGCAGTATTTT. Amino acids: CATSDRKGLAGEWADTQYF.

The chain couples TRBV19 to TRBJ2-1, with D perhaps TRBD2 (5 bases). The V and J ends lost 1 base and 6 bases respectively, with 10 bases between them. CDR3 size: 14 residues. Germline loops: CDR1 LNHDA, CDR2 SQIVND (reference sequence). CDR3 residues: CASSIVGLINEQFF. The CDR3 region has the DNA TGTGCCAGTAGTATAGTAGGACTTATCAATGAGCAGTTCTTC.

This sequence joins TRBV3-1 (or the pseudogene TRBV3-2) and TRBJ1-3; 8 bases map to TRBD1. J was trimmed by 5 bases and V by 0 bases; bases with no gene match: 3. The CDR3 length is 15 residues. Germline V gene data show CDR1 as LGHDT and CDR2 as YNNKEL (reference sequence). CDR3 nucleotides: TGTGCCAGCAGCCAAGATGGGACAGGTCGAAACACCATATATTTT. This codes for CASSQDGTGRNTIYF.

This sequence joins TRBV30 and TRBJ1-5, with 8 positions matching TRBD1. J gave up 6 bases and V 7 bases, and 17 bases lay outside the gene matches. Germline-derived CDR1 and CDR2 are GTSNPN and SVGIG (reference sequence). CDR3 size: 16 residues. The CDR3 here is CAYQLGQGGWGQPQHF. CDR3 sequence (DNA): TGTGCCTACCAACTAGGACAGGGCGGGTGGGGTCAGCCCCAGCATTTT.

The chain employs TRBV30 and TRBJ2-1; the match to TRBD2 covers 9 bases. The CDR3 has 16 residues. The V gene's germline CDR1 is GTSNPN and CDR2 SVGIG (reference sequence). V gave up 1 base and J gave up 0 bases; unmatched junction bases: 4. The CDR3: CAWSALSGGSYNEQFF. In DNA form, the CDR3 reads TGTGCCTGGAGTGCCCTTAGCGGGGGCTCCTACAATGAGCAGTTCTTC. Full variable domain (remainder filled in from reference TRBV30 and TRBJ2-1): SQTIHQWPATLVQPVGSPLSLECTVEGTSNPNLYWYRQAAGRGLQLLFYSVGIGQISSEVPQNLSASRPQDRQFILSSKKLLLSDSGFYLCAWSALSGGSYNEQFFGPGTRLTVL.

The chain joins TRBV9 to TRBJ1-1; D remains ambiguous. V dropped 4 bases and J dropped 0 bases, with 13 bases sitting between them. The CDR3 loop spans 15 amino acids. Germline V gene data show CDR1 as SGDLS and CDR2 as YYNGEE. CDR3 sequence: CASSPQVSMNTEAFF. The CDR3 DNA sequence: TGTGCCAGCAGCCCGCAGGTGTCAATGAACACTGAAGCTTTCTTT.

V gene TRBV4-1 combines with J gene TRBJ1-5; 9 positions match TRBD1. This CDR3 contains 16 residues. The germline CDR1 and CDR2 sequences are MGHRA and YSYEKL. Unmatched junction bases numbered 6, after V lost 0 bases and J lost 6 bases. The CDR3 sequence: CASSQDVGQGFQPQHF. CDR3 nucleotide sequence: TGCGCCAGCAGCCAAGATGTCGGACAGGGGTTTCAGCCCCAGCATTTT.